This T cell receptor (beta chain) was observed in a study of cytomegalovirus exposure and HLA in healthy donors. Although they were nominally healthy when sampled, donors likely had unrecorded immune exposures. Notes on the study in general: There were several of the most significant clusters that appeared linked to common viral pathogens in a later analysis. Looking again later, the authors saw that most CMV-associated TCR beta chains seemed HLA-restricted. From TCR beta sequences, most subjects' HLA-A and HLA-B alleles were reportedly predicted accurately.

Use of 60 Vbeta and 13 Jbeta primers characterized the PCR. Only in-frame clones appear in the TCRdb table, and some are missing; sequencing was by immunoSEQ multiplex PCR. Among 130,000 or so clones listed, around 9% were seen once. Comment on this clone: Its antigen is as yet unknown.

Looked up from germline, CDR1 is LNHDA and CDR2 is SQIVND (reference sequence). This CDR3 region has 17 residues. V lost 4 bases and J lost 1, with 17 bases in between. This sequence was found in a middle-aged man in good health and CMV-seronegative. The sample consisted of PBMCs. V and J are TRBV19 and TRBJ1-3, with D possibly matching TRBD1 (6 bases). The CDR3 is CASSTRKGQQSGNTIYF. The CDR3 DNA reads as TGTGCCAGTAGTACCCGGAAGGGACAACAATCTGGAAACACCATATATTTT.